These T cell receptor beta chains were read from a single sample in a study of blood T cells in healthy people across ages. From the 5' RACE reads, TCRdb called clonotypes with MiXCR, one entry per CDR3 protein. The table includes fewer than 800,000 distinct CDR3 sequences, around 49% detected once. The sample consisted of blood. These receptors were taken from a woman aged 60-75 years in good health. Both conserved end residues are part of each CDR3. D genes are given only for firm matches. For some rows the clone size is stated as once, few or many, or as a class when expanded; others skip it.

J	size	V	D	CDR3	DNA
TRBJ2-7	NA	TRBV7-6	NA	CASSLGPTGRDEQYF	TGTGCCAGCAGCTTAGGCCCGACAGGGAGGGACGAGCAGTACTTC
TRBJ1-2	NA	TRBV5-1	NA	CASSLESSRYGYTF	TGCGCCAGCAGCTTGGAATCCTCACGCTATGGCTACACCTTC
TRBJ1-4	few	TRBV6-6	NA	CASSIFATNEKLFF	TGTGCCAGCAGTATATTTGCAACTAATGAAAAACTGTTTTTT
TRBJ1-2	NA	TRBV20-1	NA	CSADTLTVRGYTF	TGCAGTGCTGACACACTGACGGTACGCGGCTACACCTTC
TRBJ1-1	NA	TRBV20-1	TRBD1	CSARDPTDRGAMNTEAFF	TGCAGTGCTAGAGATCCCACCGACAGGGGCGCGATGAACACTGAAGCTTTCTTT
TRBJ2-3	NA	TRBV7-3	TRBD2	CASSLKASGFYTDTQYF	TGTGCCAGCAGCTTAAAAGCTAGCGGGTTTTACACAGATACGCAGTATTTT
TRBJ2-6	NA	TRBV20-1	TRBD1	CSARDRAGGLSGANVLTF	TGCAGTGCTAGAGATCGGGCAGGGGGCCTCTCTGGGGCCAACGTCCTGACTTTC
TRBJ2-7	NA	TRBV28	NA	CASSVPTTSYEQYF	TGTGCCAGCAGTGTACCTACGACTAGCTACGAGCAGTACTTC
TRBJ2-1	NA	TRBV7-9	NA	CASSDKVAASYNEQFF	TGTGCCAGCAGCGATAAGGTAGCGGCCTCCTACAATGAGCAGTTCTTC
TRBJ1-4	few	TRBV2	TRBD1	CATRGGTGMEKLFF	TGTGCCACCAGGGGTGGGACAGGGATGGAAAAACTGTTTTTT
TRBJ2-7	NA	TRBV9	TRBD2	CASSAGGTPRFEQYF	TGTGCCAGCAGCGCCGGGGGGACTCCACGTTTCGAGCAGTACTTC
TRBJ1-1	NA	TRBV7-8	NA	CASGLLGNTEAFF	TGTGCCAGCGGACTTTTGGGGAACACTGAAGCTTTCTTT
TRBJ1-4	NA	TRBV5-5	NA	CASSLGQAGEGGKLFF	TGTGCCAGCAGCTTGGGGCAAGCCGGGGAAGGTGGAAAACTGTTTTTT
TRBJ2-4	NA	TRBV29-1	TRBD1	CSVEGVGTGGSPSENIQYF	TGCAGCGTTGAAGGGGTGGGGACAGGGGGCTCTCCATCCGAAAACATTCAGTACTTC
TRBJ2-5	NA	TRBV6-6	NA	CASSYNGNKETQYF	TGTGCCAGCAGTTACAACGGGAATAAAGAGACCCAGTACTTC
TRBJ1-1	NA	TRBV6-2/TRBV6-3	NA	CASSYQGWTEAFF	TGTGCCAGCAGTTATCAGGGATGGACTGAAGCTTTCTTT
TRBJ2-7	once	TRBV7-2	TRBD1	CASSSAGQGIYEQYF	TGTGCCAGCAGTTCCGCCGGACAGGGCATCTACGAGCAGTACTTC
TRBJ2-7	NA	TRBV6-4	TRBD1	CASSDSNRGQCEQYF	TGTGCCAGCAGTGACTCGAACAGGGGGCAATGCGAGCAGTACTTC
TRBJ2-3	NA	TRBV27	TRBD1	CASSLGTGPDTQYF	TGTGCCAGCAGTCTTGGGACAGGGCCAGATACGCAGTATTTT
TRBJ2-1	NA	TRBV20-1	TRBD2	CSALMIAGGPSNEQFF	TGCAGTGCTTTGATGATAGCGGGAGGGCCCAGCAATGAGCAGTTCTTC
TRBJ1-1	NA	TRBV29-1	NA	CSVGRRLNTEAFF	TGCAGCGTTGGTCGGCGGCTGAACACTGAAGCTTTCTTT
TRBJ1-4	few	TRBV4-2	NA	CASSSQVATNEKLFF	TGTGCCAGCAGCAGCCAGGTAGCAACTAATGAAAAACTGTTTTTT
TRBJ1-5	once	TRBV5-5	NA	CASSLSSGIRGNQPQHF	TGTGCCAGCAGCCTATCTTCGGGGATAAGGGGCAATCAGCCCCAGCATTTT